This T cell receptor beta chain was recovered during a study of blood T cells in healthy people across ages. Together with a sample-barcoded 5' primer, a J-beta primer mix was included in a second PCR lasting about 7 to 11 cycles. Each CDR3 protein is one row after TCRdb ran MiXCR on the 5' RACE reads. The sample shows roughly 1.4 million distinct CDR3 sequences, almost 60% of them seen only once. Study results and limitations: Strong correlation existed between TCR beta diversity and naive T cell percentage. It was held that diversity estimates obtained from one million T cells represented underestimates.

The germline CDR1 and CDR2 sequences are SEHNR and FQNEAQ (reference sequence). The CDR3 runs to 16 residues. Trimming pared 5 bases from V and 3 bases from J, leaving 17 bases between. A remark on this clonotype: What it recognizes is unknown.

The chain links TRBV7-9 to TRBJ1-5, with a tentative D call TRBD1 (5 bases). The TCR originated in a man aged 18 to 29 in good health. The specimen was blood. Here the CDR3 reads CASSDYTGNFNQPQHF. In DNA, the CDR3 is TGTGCCAGCAGCGACTATACAGGAAATTTCAATCAGCCCCAGCATTTT. Supplemented by reference TRBV7-9 and TRBJ1-5, the full variable domain reads DTGVSQNPRHKITKRGQNVTFRCDPISEHNRLYWYRQTLGQGPEFLTYFQNEAQLEKSRLLSDRFSAERPKGSFSTLEIQRTEQGDSAMYLCASSDYTGNFNQPQHFGDGTRLSIL.